Below are 27 T cell receptor beta chains sequenced from a single sample in a study of beta chain features in type 1 diabetes. Whole-study findings and limits: Type 1 diabetes patients showed a moderate but significant shortening of TCRB CDR3s in all four CD4+ subsets.

These receptors are not linked to any known antigen. TCRB transcripts that were expressed got sequenced, as all of the isolated RNA had been reverse transcribed. The method was immunoSEQ multiplex PCR; TCRdb's version includes in-frame clones alone and lacks a portion of them. The data show hundreds of thousands of clones, roughly 13% seen once. Sequencing was done on a sample of naive CD4+ T cells from blood. Receptors originate from a man between 18 and 35 years old with type 1 diabetes.

This clone was picked up a small number of times. V and J are TRBV19 and TRBJ1-5, with D possibly TRBD1 on 6 matching bases. This CDR3 spans 14 amino acids. Germline V gene sequence: CDR1 LNHDA, CDR2 SQIVND (reference sequence). V lost 4 bases and J lost 2, with 9 bases in between. The CDR3 reads CASSTTGRNQPQHF. The DNA of the CDR3 is TGTGCCAGTAGTACGACAGGCCGCAATCAGCCCCAGCATTTT.

This clone has only a few counts. This same CDR3 is encoded by further DNA sequences in the sample. The chain uses TRBV7-2 and TRBJ2-7; 8 nucleotides match TRBD1. Germline loops: CDR1 SGHTA, CDR2 FQGNSA. V trimming: 5 bases; J trimming: 1 base; junction bases outside the gene matches: 7. This CDR3 is built from 15 residues. In DNA, the CDR3 is TGTGCCAGCAGCCTGACCGGGACAGGTTCCTACGAGCAGTACTTC. It translates to CASSLTGTGSYEQYF. The variable domain in full, with the rest retrieved from reference TRBV7-2 and TRBJ2-7, is GAGVSQSPSNKVTEKGKDVELRCDPISGHTALYWYRQSLGQGLEFLIYFQGNSAPDKSGLPSDRFSAERTGGSVSTLTIQRTQQEDSAVYLCASSLTGTGSYEQYFGPGTRLTVT.

This clone turned up a few times. The genes are TRBV6-5 and TRBJ1-2; 8 bases agree with TRBD1. CDR3 size: 15 residues. Germline CDR1 reads MNHEY; CDR2 reads SVGAGI. V was clipped by 2 bases and J by 8 bases; unmatched bases: 10. The DNA for the CDR3 is TGTGCCAGCAGTTACCTGACCCCGACAGGGGACGGCTACACCTTC. The encoded protein is CASSYLTPTGDGYTF.

This clone was seen a few times. This chain uses TRBV6-5 with TRBJ2-1; weak D call: TRBD2 (6 bases). V dropped 1 base and J dropped 7 bases, with 14 bases sitting between them. There are 15 residues in the CDR3. Per the germline V gene, CDR1 is MNHEY and CDR2 is SVGAGI. DNA for the CDR3: TGTGCCAGCAGTTACTGGCGCGATCGGGAGAATGAGCAGTTCTTC. It yields the protein CASSYWRDRENEQFF.

This clone was recorded a few times. The chain links TRBV23-1 to TRBJ1-1; D might be TRBD1 (6 bases). TRBV23-1 is an ORF, and what it does is uncertain. The CDR3 is 15 amino acids. With 2 bases removed from V and 5 bases from J, the gap between germline ends came to 15 bases. The CDR3 loop reads CASSQGPHRETEAFF. The CDR3 DNA reads TGCGCCAGCAGTCAAGGACCTCACAGGGAAACTGAAGCTTTCTTT.

With regard to this clone: The same CDR3 is also encoded by other DNA sequences in this sample. The gene calls are TRBV30 and TRBJ1-3, with D possibly matching TRBD1 (6 bases). Trimming shortened V by 2 bases and J by 2 bases, and 7 bases separated the two germline ends. Germline V CDR1 and CDR2: GTSNPN, SVGIG (reference sequence). The CDR3 has 13 amino acids. The CDR3 DNA reads TGTGCCTGGAGTTCAGGGGCTGGAAACACCATATATTTT. Protein: CAWSSGAGNTIYF. The full variable domain, with the rest looked up from reference TRBV30 and TRBJ1-3, is SQTIHQWPATLVQPVGSPLSLECTVEGTSNPNLYWYRQAAGRGLQLLFYSVGIGQISSEVPQNLSASRPQDRQFILSSKKLLLSDSGFYLCAWSSGAGNTIYFGEGSWLTVV.

This clone came up a few times. The V gene is TRBV14, the J gene TRBJ2-7; D not certain. Germline-derived CDR1 and CDR2 are SGHDN and FVKESK. V lost 6 bases to trimming and J lost 2 bases, with 8 bases between them. This CDR3 is 12 amino acids long. CDR3 DNA sequence: TGTGCCAGCAGATCAGGTACCTACGAGCAGTACTTC. Residues: CASRSGTYEQYF.

This chain joins TRBV9 and TRBJ1-5; TRBD1 might be the D (6 bases). The length of the CDR3 is 15 residues. Germline lookup yields CDR1 SGDLS and CDR2 YYNGEE. The V end was cut by 0 bases, the J end by 4 bases, with 11 bases between. In nucleotides, the CDR3 is TGTGCCAGCAGCGTAGGAACAGGGCCGAATCAGCCCCAGCATTTT. Residues: CASSVGTGPNQPQHF. Full variable domain (remainder filled in from reference TRBV9 and TRBJ1-5): DSGVTQTPKHLITATGQRVTLRCSPRSGDLSVYWYQQSLDQGLQFLIQYYNGEERAKGNILERFSAQQFPDLHSELNLSSLELGDSALYFCASSVGTGPNQPQHFGDGTRLSIL.

This clone was picked up a small number of times. Within the sample, other DNA sequences also encode this same CDR3. The CDR3 is CASSLGGADTQYF. As DNA, the CDR3 is TGTGCCAGCAGCCTAGGGGGCGCAGATACGCAGTATTTT. The V call is TRBV7-2, the J call TRBJ2-3, with 7 bases matching TRBD1. The germline V gene encodes CDR1 SGHTA and CDR2 FQGNSA. After removal of 5 bases from V and 4 bases from J, the junction contained 3 bases not matched to a gene. The CDR3 consists of 13 residues.

The chain uses TRBV19 and TRBJ1-2, with TRBD1 identical over 9 bases. This CDR3 is 14 amino acids long. J lost 8 bases, V lost 5 bases, and 9 bases had no gene match. Germline CDR1 LNHDA, CDR2 SQIVND (reference sequence). The CDR3 nucleotides are TGTGCCAGTAGTTTTACGGGACAGGGAAGAGGCTACACCTTC. It specifies CASSFTGQGRGYTF. Together with reference TRBV19 and TRBJ1-2, the CDR3 gives the full variable domain: DGGITQSPKYLFRKEGQNVTLSCEQNLNHDAMYWYRQDPGQGLRLIYYSQIVNDFQKGDIAEGYSVSREKKESFPLTVTSAQKNPTAFYLCASSFTGQGRGYTFGSGTRLTVV.

This clone has a handful of counts. The chain uses TRBV11-2 and TRBJ1-6; the D gene is possibly TRBD1 (6 bases). CDR1 SGHAT and CDR2 FQNNGV come from the germline V gene. The ends were cut back, 11 bases at V and 10 bases at J, with 18 bases in the middle. The CDR3 extends over 13 amino acids. CDR3 residues: CARSHTGNSPLHF. The CDR3, as DNA: TGTGCCCGCTCGCATACAGGGAACTCACCCCTCCACTTT.

The chain links TRBV10-3 to TRBJ2-3, with 9 bases that match TRBD2. The CDR3 runs 16 residues. Germline V gene data show CDR1 as ENHRY and CDR2 as SYGVKD. Trimming at V came to 6 bases and at J to 4 bases, leaving 11 bases not matched to a gene. The CDR3 DNA reads as TGTGCCATCAGCTCACATAGCGGGAGCGGGGCAGATACGCAGTATTTT. As protein: CAISSHSGSGADTQYF.

This clone was counted only a few times. The chain joins TRBV28 to TRBJ2-7, with 8 nucleotides matching TRBD2. The length of the CDR3 is 15 residues. Germline V gene sequence: CDR1 MDHEN, CDR2 SYDVKM. Unmatched junction bases numbered 7, after V lost 3 bases and J lost 3 bases. The CDR3 sequence: CASSFYSGGYYEQYF. CDR3 bases: TGTGCCAGCAGTTTTTATTCGGGAGGGTACTACGAGCAGTACTTC.

The rearrangement joins TRBV5-1 to TRBJ1-2; tentative D call: TRBD1 (5 bases). Germline lookup yields CDR1 SGHRS and CDR2 YFSETQ. CDR3 size: 13 residues. V lost 2 bases, J lost 2 bases, and 7 bases lay in between. CDR3 sequence: CASSFEGNYGYTF. CDR3 in DNA: TGCGCCAGCAGCTTCGAGGGGAACTATGGCTACACCTTC.

The CDR3 sequence is CASSQGGLKPYRDSWFGTEAFF. The CDR3, as DNA: TGCGCCAGCAGCCAAGGGGGCTTAAAACCATACCGGGACTCATGGTTTGGCACTGAAGCTTTCTTT. The chain links TRBV4-1 to TRBJ1-1, with a possible D match to TRBD1 (5 bases). V was pared by 1 base and J by 4 bases, with 34 bases between. The CDR3 is 22 residues long. In germline, CDR1 is MGHRA, CDR2 YSYEKL.

This chain uses TRBV20-1 with TRBJ1-2; D is ambiguous. CDR3 length: 11 amino acids. Trimming removed 3 bases from V and 4 bases from J, with 6 bases in between. CDR1 is DFQATT, CDR2 SNEGSKA, per germline (reference sequence). The CDR3 loop reads CSARPVYGYTF. The CDR3 DNA follows: TGCAGTGCTAGGCCAGTCTATGGCTACACCTTC.

This chain uses TRBV7-8 with TRBJ2-5; D is undetermined. CDR3 length: 13 amino acids. Trimming took off 6 bases at V and 3 bases at J, with 11 bases between the two ends. Looked up from germline, CDR1 is SGHVS and CDR2 is FQNEAQ. CDR3 nucleotides: TGTGCCAGCAGTCCGATCGTCGAAGAGACCCAGTACTTC. Protein product: CASSPIVEETQYF.

About this clone: Other DNA sequences in this specimen translate into the identical CDR3. V and J are TRBV7-2 and TRBJ1-2, with TRBD1 matching 8 bases. CDR1 is SGHTA, CDR2 FQGNSA, per germline. Trimming took 1 base from V and 8 from J; bases not matched to a gene: 6. This CDR3 comprises 14 residues. CDR3 sequence reads: CASSLGTGSYGYTF. The DNA for the CDR3 is TGTGCCAGCAGCTTAGGGACAGGGTCGTACGGCTACACCTTC.

This clone appeared a few times. The V call is TRBV29-1, the J call TRBJ2-3, with D tentatively TRBD2 (5 bases). Germline values: CDR1 SQVTM, CDR2 ANQGSEA. V lost 1 base to trimming and J lost 5 bases, with 10 bases between them. The CDR3 sequence is 13 residues long. CDR3 sequence: CSVEGGPGDTQYF. The CDR3 coding sequence is TGCAGCGTTGAAGGAGGGCCCGGAGATACGCAGTATTTT.

This clone turned up a few times. The chain carries TRBV28 and TRBJ1-2, with D possibly matching TRBD1 (5 bases). CDR1 MDHEN and CDR2 SYDVKM come from the germline V gene. The CDR3 loop spans 14 amino acids. V lost 4 bases to trimming and J lost 8 bases, with 17 bases between them. CDR3 sequence: CASSSPPGSGGYTF. CDR3 nucleotides: TGTGCCAGCAGTTCCCCCCCAGGGAGTGGAGGCTACACCTTC.

The DNA for the CDR3 is TGTGCCTGGAGTATGGGCGGGTCGAGATATGAGCAGTTCTTC. Residues: CAWSMGGSRYEQFF. The V call is TRBV30, the J call TRBJ2-1, with D possibly TRBD2 on 5 matching bases. V was clipped by 2 bases and J by 8 bases, with 16 bases between them. Germline-derived CDR1 and CDR2 are GTSNPN and SVGIG (reference sequence). This CDR3 is built from 14 residues.

This chain uses TRBV6-5 with TRBJ1-2; the D gene is possibly TRBD1 (6 bases). There are 14 residues in the CDR3. V was cut by 6 bases and J by 3 bases, with 14 bases left in between. The germline gives CDR1 MNHEY, CDR2 SVGAGI. CDR3 region: CASRKYREDYGYTF. The CDR3 DNA sequence: TGTGCCAGCAGGAAATACAGGGAGGACTATGGCTACACCTTC.

This clone has a handful of counts. The chain uses TRBV30 and TRBJ1-3; D not resolved. Germline assignment: CDR1 GTSNPN and CDR2 SVGIG (reference sequence). V lost 2 bases to trimming and J lost 4 bases, with 12 bases between them. The length of the CDR3 is 14 residues. The CDR3 loop reads CAWSLGPLGNTIYF. CDR3 coding DNA: TGTGCCTGGAGTCTTGGACCGCTAGGAAACACCATATATTTT.

This clone has at least ten counts. V is TRBV14 and J is TRBJ2-5, with TRBD2 matching over 7 bases. Germline CDR1 SGHDN, CDR2 FVKESK. The J segment lost 10 bases and the V segment lost 0 bases, leaving 5 bases of the junction unmatched. This CDR3 contains 13 residues. The CDR3 sequence is CASSQDRGGSQYF. CDR3 DNA sequence: TGTGCCAGCAGCCAAGATCGGGGCGGGAGCCAGTACTTC.

V gene TRBV29-1 combines with J gene TRBJ1-1; D unresolved. The germline V gene encodes CDR1 SQVTM and CDR2 ANQGSEA. Trimming pared 5 bases from V and 0 bases from J, leaving 4 bases between. CDR3 length: 11 residues. CDR3 sequence: CSVILNTEAFF. In DNA, the CDR3 is TGCAGCGTTATTTTGAACACTGAAGCTTTCTTT.

The genes are TRBV7-3 and TRBJ1-2, with 7 bases that match TRBD1. Germline CDR1 and CDR2: SGHTA and FQGTGA. The CDR3 is 14 residues long. The V gene end was trimmed by 4 bases and the J gene end by 3 bases; junction bases not matched to a gene: 5. DNA for the CDR3: TGTGCCAGCAGCTCGACAGGGTACGACTATGGCTACACCTTC. Protein: CASSSTGYDYGYTF. The full variable domain, rest sourced from reference TRBV7-3 and TRBJ1-2, is GAGVSQTPSNKVTEKGKYVELRCDPISGHTALYWYRQSLGQGPEFLIYFQGTGAADDSGLPNDRFFAVRPEGSVSTLKIQRTERGDSAVYLCASSSTGYDYGYTFGSGTRLTVV.

In its sample, this clone was seen a few times. The rearrangement uses TRBV7-6 and TRBJ2-2, with 8 positions matching TRBD1. The CDR3 contains 14 residues. Trimming took 6 bases from V and 4 from J; bases not matched to a gene: 4. Germline V gene sequence: CDR1 SGHVS, CDR2 FNYEAQ. The CDR3 DNA is TGTGCCAGCAGGCAAACAGGGGGCACCGGGGAGCTGTTTTTT. The encoded protein is CASRQTGGTGELFF.